This TCR beta chain came from a study of cytomegalovirus exposure and HLA in healthy donors. For this clone: Antigen: not known.

A roughly 120-subject validation cohort, separate from the approximately 670-subject first cohort, supplied the donors. The method was immunoSEQ multiplex PCR; TCRdb's version includes in-frame clones alone and lacks a portion of them. The sample consists of about 150,000 clones, around 88% of them appearing once. Overall study results and limits: There were 150 to 200 TCR beta chains listed as cytomegalovirus-associated.

Per the germline V gene, CDR1 is SGHRS and CDR2 is YFSETQ. The CDR3 has 16 residues. V lost 3 bases to trimming and J lost 4 bases; unmatched junction nucleotides: 8. J is TRBJ2-3 and V is TRBV5-1; 10 bases are shared with TRBD2. The clonotype originates from a man in his late teens or twenties in good health and CMV-seropositive. Material: PBMCs. CDR3 bases: TGCGCCAGCAGCTCCCTACTAGCGGGGAGAGCAGATACGCAGTATTTT. Encoded protein: CASSSLLAGRADTQYF.